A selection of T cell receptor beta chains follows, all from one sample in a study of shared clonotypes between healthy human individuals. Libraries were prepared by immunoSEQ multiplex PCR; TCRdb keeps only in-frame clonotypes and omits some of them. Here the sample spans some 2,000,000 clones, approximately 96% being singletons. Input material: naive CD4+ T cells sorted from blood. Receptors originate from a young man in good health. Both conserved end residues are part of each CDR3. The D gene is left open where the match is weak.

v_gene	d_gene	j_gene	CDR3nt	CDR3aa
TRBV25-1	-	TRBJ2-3	TGTGCCAGCAGTGAAACCCGGGGGCCATACACAGATACGCAGTATTTT	CASSETRGPYTDTQYF
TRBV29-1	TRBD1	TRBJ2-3	TGCAGCGTGTCCGGGACAGGGGGGGGAACAGATACGCAGTATTTT	CSVSGTGGGTDTQYF
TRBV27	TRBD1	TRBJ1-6	TGTGCCAGCAGCCAGACAGGGGCGATTAATAATTCACCCCTCCACTTT	CASSQTGAINNSPLHF
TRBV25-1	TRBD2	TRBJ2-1	TGTGCCAGCAGTGATGGTGGGAGGGATGAGCAGTTCTTC	CASSDGGRDEQFF
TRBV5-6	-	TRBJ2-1	TGTGCCAGCCGGACTGCCTACAATGAGCAGTTCTTC	CASRTAYNEQFF
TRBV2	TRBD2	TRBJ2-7	TGTGCCAGCAGTCGATCGGGGGGAACCTACGAGCAGTACTTC	CASSRSGGTYEQYF
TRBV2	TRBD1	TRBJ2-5	TGTGCCAGCAGCGATACGGGACAGTCGACCCAGTACTTC	CASSDTGQSTQYF
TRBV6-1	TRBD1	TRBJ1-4	TGTGCCAGCAGTGAAGCTCGGACAGGGGGATGGGAAAAACTGTTTTTT	CASSEARTGGWEKLFF
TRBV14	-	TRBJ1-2	TGTGCCAGCAGCCAAGCGTGGCCGGGGGCAGATGGTGGCTACACCTTC	CASSQAWPGADGGYTF
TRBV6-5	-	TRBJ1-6	TGTGCCAGCAGTTCTCGGGGAGCCGATAATTCACCCCTCCACTTT	CASSSRGADNSPLHF
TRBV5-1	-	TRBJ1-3	TGCGCCAGCAGCTTGGCCGGGGGGCCGCACTCTGGAAACACCATATATTTT	CASSLAGGPHSGNTIYF
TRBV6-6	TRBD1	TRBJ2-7	TGTGCCAGCAGACCCGGGACAGGGAGAGACGAGCAGTACTTC	CASRPGTGRDEQYF
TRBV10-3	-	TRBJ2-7	TGTGCCATCAGTGAGACCGATGATATGACTGAGCAGTACTTC	CAISETDDMTEQYF
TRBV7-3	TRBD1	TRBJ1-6	TGTGCCAGCAGCACGACAGGGACAGGTTCACCCCTCCACTTT	CASSTTGTGSPLHF
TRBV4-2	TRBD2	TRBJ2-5	TGTGCCAGCAGCCAAGATAGCGGGGGGGCCGGGGAGACCCAGTACTTC	CASSQDSGGAGETQYF
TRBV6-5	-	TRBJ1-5	TGTGCCAGCAGTTTAAAAGGGGGAAGTCAGCCCCAGCATTTT	CASSLKGGSQPQHF
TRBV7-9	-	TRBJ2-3	TGTGCCAGCAGCTTGTCGACAAGTCGGTCCACAGATACGCAGTATTTT	CASSLSTSRSTDTQYF
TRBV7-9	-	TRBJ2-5	TGTGCCAGTACACCCCTCCAAGAGACCCAGTACTTC	CASTPLQETQYF